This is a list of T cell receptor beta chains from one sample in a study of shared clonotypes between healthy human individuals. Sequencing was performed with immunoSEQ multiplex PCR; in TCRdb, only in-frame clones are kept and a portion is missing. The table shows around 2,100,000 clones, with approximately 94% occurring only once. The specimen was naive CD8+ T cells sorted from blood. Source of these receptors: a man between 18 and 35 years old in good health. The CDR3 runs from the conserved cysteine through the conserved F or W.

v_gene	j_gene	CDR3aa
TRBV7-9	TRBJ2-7	CASSLALSAGPYEQYF
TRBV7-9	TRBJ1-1	CASSKGTAEAFF
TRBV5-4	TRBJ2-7	CATNIGGAYEQYF
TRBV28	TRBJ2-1	CASSLLGQGIDEQFF
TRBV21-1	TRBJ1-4	CASTETTNEKLFF
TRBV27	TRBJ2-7	CASSHRAQTYEQYF
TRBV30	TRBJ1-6	CAWNGGQGASPLHF
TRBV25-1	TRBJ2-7	CASSESSSGGYEQYF
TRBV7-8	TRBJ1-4	CASNQKMGGRTNEKLFF
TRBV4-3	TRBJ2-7	CASSQEREGSYEQYF
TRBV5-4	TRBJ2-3	CASSSLSSGSDDTQYF
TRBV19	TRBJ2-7	CASSFSGESYEQYF
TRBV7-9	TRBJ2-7	CASSLGQGVSWDEQYF
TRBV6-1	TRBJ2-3	CASSEARLSTDTQYF
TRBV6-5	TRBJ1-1	CASRSPGTLNTEAFF
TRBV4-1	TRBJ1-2	CASSQVWGPANYGYTF
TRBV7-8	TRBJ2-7	CASSLEGPFKIVLDEQYF
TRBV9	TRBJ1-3	CASSQDMSSGNTIYF
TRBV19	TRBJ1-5	CASSMEGPSNQPQHF
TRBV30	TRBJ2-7	CAWMSLDTSYEQYF
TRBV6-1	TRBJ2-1	CASSATSGANSYNEQFF
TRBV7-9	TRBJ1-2	CASSPYQGRNYGYTF
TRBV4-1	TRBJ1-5	CASSQAQGAGNQPQHF
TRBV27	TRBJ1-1	CASSLAGPSEAFF
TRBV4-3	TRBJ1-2	CASSLDRGGDYGYTF
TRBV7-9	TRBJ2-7	CASSLVQGVDLEQYF
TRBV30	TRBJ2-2	CAWSVGPGTANTGELFF
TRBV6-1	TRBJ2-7	CASNQRGNEWEQYF
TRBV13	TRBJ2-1	CASSLVGTTLNNEQFF
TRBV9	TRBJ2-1	CASSTRTTSGGSSYNEQFF
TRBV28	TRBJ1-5	CASSVTGYNQPQHF
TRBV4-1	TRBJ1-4	CASSRRQIGEKLFF
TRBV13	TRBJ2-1	CASSPGSGESSYNEQFF
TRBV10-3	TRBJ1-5	CAISGTGVGNQPQHF
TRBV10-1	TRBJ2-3	CASSESSGGETDTQYF
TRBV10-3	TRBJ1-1	CAISEKGAPSTEAFF
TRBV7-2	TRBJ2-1	CASSLATGVSSYNEQFF
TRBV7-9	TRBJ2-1	CASTLNSAYNEQFF
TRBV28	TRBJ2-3	CASSLAGGTDTQYF
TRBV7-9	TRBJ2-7	CASSLDGLYEQYF
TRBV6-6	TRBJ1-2	CASSYETLNYGYTF
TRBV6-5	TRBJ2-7	CASTGTSGSYEQYF
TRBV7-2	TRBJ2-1	CASSLVGQGNTDEQFF
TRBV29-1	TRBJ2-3	CSALNRDRVGTDTQYF
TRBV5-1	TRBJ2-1	CASTRGGDVDEQFF
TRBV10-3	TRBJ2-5	CAISGEQGTQYF
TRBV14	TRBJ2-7	CASSQDFGEQYF
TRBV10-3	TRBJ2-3	CAISETSGGYTDTQYF
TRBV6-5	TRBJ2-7	CATKWTGDEQYF
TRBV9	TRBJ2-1	CASSVGTGYTGEQFF
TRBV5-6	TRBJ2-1	CASSWGTMNEQFF
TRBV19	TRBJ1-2	CASSTDGPYGYTF
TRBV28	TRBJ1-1	CASSSLIESPTTTEAFF
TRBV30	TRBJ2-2	CAWSAVSLGGELFF
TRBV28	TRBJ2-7	CASSPQGGTYEQYF
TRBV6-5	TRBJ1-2	CASSPSGRGSYGYTF
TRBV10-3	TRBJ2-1	CAISELGLAGYNEQFF
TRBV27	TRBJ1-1	CASSLSQPTEAFF
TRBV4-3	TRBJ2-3	CASSQEIAGGPILDTQYF